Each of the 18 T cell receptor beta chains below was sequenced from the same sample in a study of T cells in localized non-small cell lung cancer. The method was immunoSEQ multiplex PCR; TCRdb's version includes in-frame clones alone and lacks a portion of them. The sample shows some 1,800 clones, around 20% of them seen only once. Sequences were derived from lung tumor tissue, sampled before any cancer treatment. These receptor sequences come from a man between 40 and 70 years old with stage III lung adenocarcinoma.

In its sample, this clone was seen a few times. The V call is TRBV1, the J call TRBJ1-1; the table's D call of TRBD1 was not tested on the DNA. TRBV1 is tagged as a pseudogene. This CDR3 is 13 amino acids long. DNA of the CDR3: TGCGCCAGCAGCCAAGATCAGGCGTCCCACCCCCTATTT. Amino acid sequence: CASSQDQASHPLF.

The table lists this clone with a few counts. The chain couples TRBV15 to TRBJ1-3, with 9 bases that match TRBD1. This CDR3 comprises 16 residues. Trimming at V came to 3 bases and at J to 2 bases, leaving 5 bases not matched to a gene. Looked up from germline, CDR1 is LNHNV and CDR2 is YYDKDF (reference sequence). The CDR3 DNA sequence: TGTGCCACCAGCAGGACCGGGACAGGGACTGGAAACACCATATATTTT. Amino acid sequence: CATSRTGTGTGNTIYF.

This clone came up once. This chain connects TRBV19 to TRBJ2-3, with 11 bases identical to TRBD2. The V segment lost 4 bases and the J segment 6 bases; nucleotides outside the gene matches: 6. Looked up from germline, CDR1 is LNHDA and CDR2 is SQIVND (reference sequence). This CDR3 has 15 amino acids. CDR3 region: CASSKTSGSLDTQYF. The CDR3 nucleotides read TGTGCCAGTAGTAAAACTAGCGGGAGTCTGGATACGCAGTATTTT.

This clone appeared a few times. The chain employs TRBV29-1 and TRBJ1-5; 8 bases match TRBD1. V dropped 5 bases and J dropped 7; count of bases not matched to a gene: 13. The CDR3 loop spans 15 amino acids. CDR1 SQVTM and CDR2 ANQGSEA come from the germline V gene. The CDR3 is CSVQGVGQGSQPQHF. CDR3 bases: TGCAGCGTTCAAGGTGTCGGACAGGGTAGCCAGCCCCAGCATTTT.

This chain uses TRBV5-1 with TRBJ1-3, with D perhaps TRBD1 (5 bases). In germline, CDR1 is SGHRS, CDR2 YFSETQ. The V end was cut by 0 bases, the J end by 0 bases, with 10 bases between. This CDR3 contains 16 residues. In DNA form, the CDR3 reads TGCGCCAGCAGCTTGGCCACCGGGACCTCTGGAAACACCATATATTTT. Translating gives CASSLATGTSGNTIYF.

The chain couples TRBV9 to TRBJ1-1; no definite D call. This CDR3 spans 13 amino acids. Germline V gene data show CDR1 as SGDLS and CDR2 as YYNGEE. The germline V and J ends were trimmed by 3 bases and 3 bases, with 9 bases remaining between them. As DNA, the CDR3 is TGTGCCAGCAGCGGCCGACCGGACACTGAAGCTTTCTTT. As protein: CASSGRPDTEAFF. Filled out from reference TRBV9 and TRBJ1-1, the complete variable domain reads DSGVTQTPKHLITATGQRVTLRCSPRSGDLSVYWYQQSLDQGLQFLIQYYNGEERAKGNILERFSAQQFPDLHSELNLSSLELGDSALYFCASSGRPDTEAFFGQGTRLTVV.

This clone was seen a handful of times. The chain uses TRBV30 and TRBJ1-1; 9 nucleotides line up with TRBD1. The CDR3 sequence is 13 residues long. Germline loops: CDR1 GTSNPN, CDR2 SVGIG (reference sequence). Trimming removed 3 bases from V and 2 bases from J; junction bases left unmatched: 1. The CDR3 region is CAWRGQGNTEAFF. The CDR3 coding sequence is TGTGCCTGGAGGGGACAGGGAAACACTGAAGCTTTCTTT.

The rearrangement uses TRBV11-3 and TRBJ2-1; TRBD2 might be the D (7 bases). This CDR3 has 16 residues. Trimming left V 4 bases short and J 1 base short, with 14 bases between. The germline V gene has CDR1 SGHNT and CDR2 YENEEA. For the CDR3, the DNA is TGTGCCAGCAGCTCTGTAGGGGGAGGGTCCTACAATGAGCAGTTCTTC. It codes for CASSSVGGGSYNEQFF.

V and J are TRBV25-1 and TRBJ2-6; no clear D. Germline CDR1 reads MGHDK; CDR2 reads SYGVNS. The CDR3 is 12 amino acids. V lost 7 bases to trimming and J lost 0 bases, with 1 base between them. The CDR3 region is CASTSGANVLTF. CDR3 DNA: TGTGCCAGCACCTCTGGGGCCAACGTCCTGACTTTC.

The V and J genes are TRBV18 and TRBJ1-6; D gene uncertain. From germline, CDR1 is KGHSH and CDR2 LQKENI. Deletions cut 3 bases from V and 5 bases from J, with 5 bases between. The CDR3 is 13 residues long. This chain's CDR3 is CASSPTDNSPLHF. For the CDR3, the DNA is TGTGCCAGCTCACCTACAGATAATTCACCCCTCCACTTT.

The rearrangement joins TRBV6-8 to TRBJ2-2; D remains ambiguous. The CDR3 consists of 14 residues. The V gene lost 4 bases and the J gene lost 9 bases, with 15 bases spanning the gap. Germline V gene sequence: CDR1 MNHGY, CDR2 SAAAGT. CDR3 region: CASSSNEVARELFF. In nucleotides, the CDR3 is TGTGCCAGCAGTTCTAACGAGGTGGCGAGGGAGCTGTTTTTT.

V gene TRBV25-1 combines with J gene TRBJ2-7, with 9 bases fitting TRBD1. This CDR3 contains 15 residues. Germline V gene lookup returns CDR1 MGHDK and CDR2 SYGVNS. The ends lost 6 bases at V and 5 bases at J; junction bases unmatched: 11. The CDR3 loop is CASRQGGTGIHEQYF. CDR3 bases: TGTGCCAGCAGACAGGGGGGGACAGGGATCCACGAGCAGTACTTC.

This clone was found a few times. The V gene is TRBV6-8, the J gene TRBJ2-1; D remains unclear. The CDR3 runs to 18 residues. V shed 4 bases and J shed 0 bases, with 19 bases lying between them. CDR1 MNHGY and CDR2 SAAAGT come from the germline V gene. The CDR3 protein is CASSLSPVFQSSYNEQFF. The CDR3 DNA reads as TGTGCCAGCAGTTTGAGCCCAGTCTTCCAGTCCTCCTACAATGAGCAGTTCTTC.

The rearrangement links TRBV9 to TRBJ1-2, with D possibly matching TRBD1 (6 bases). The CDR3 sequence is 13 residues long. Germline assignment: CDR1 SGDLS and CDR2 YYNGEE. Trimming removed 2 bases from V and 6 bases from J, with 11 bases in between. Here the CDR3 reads CASSVEDRDGYTF. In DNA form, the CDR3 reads TGTGCCAGCAGCGTGGAGGACAGAGATGGCTACACCTTC. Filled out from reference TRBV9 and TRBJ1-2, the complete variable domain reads DSGVTQTPKHLITATGQRVTLRCSPRSGDLSVYWYQQSLDQGLQFLIQYYNGEERAKGNILERFSAQQFPDLHSELNLSSLELGDSALYFCASSVEDRDGYTFGSGTRLTVV.

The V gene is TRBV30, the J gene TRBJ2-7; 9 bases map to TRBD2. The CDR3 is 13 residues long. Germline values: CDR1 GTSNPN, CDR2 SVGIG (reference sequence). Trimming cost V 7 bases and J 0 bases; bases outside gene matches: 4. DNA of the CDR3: TGTGCCTCTAGCGGGACCGACTCCTACGAGCAGTACTTC. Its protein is CASSGTDSYEQYF. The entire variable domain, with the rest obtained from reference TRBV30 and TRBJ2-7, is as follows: SQTIHQWPATLVQPVGSPLSLECTVEGTSNPNLYWYRQAAGRGLQLLFYSVGIGQISSEVPQNLSASRPQDRQFILSSKKLLLSDSGFYLCASSGTDSYEQYFGPGTRLTVT.

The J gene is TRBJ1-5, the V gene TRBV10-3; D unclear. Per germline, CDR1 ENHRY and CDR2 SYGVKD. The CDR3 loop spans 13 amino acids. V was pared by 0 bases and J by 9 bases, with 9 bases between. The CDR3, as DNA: TGTGCCATCAGTGAGTCGACTGGGAGGCCCCAGCATTTT. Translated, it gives CAISESTGRPQHF.

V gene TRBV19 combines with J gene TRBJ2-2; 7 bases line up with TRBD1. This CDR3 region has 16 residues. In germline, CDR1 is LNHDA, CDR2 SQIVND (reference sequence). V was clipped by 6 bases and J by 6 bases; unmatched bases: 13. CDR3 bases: TGTGCCAGTAGCCGAAGACAGGGTATAACGGCCGGGGAGCTGTTTTTT. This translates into CASSRRQGITAGELFF.

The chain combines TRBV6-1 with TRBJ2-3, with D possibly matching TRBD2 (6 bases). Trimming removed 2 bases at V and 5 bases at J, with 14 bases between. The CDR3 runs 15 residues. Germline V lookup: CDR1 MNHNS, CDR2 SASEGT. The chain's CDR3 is CASSESGGTVDTQYF. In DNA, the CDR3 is TGTGCCAGCAGTGAATCTGGCGGGACGGTAGATACGCAGTATTTT.